What follows are 2 T cell receptor beta chains derived from one specimen sequenced in a study of response to subunit inactivated influenza vaccine. TCRdb independently ran MiXCR on the RT-PCR reads; one entry per CDR3 protein. This table holds hundreds of thousands of distinct CDR3 sequences, approximately 15% found once. Sequencing used PBMCs from blood, obtained less than 15 days before vaccination. Receptors were obtained from a man over 45 who received an inactivated influenza vaccine.

This clonotype appeared a few times. The chain combines TRBV6-2 or TRBV6-3 with TRBJ1-1; TRBD1 is a possible D gene (5 bases). The germline gives CDR1 MNHEY, CDR2 SVGEGT. Trimming stripped 0 bases from V and 5 bases from J, with 13 bases between. The CDR3 covers 15 residues. The CDR3 loop reads CASSYSPGRGTEAFF. The CDR3 coding sequence is TGTGCCAGCAGTTACTCTCCAGGGCGGGGGACTGAAGCTTTCTTT.

This clonotype occurred a few times. The chain combines TRBV4-3 with TRBJ2-1; TRBD1 agrees at 8 bases. This CDR3 is 16 amino acids long. Germline V gives CDR1 LGHNA, CDR2 YSLEER. V dropped 0 bases and J dropped 3; count of bases not matched to a gene: 4. DNA of the CDR3: TGCGCCAGCAGCCAAGATAGCAGGGGGCGCTACAATGAGCAGTTCTTC. Protein: CASSQDSRGRYNEQFF.